Listed below are T cell receptor beta chains from one sample, sequenced in a study of PD-1 blockade in classical Hodgkin lymphoma. Measured with immunoSEQ multiplex PCR; TCRdb has only the in-frame clones, and not every one. The sample consists of approximately 79,000 clones, about nine tenths of them appearing once. The starting material was peripheral blood mononuclear cells (PBMCs), obtained before the second cycle of nivolumab. The receptors here all came from a human donor with classical Hodgkin lymphoma. The CDR3 runs from the conserved cysteine through the conserved F or W. The D gene is left open where the match is weak. Clone sizes are given selectively: once, few, many, or a class where the clone is expanded.

TRBV5-1	TRBD2	NA	TRBJ2-1	CASSLPALAGSFSYNEQFF	TGCGCCAGCAGCTTGCCCGCACTAGCGGGGAGTTTCTCCTACAATGAGCAGTTCTTC
TRBV7-6	TRBD2	NA	TRBJ2-1	CASSLASGRASEQFF	TGTGCCAGCAGCTTAGCTAGCGGGAGGGCAAGTGAGCAGTTCTTC
TRBV7-2	NA	NA	TRBJ2-7	CASSGSKQYF	TGTGCCAGCAGCGGGAGTAAGCAGTACTTC
TRBV7-9	TRBD2	NA	TRBJ2-3	CASSSTSGAGTDTQYF	TGTGCCAGCAGCTCCACTAGCGGGGCGGGCACAGATACGCAGTATTTT
TRBV9	NA	NA	TRBJ2-3	CASSTGSRDTQYF	TGTGCCAGCAGTACAGGGTCGCGAGATACGCAGTATTTT
TRBV6-1	NA	NA	TRBJ2-7	CASGNERISSYEQYF	TGTGCCAGCGGGAATGAGAGGATTTCTTCCTACGAGCAGTACTTC
TRBV19	NA	NA	TRBJ2-3	CASSIRDSSTDTQYF	TGTGCCAGTAGTATCCGGGACTCTAGCACAGATACGCAGTATTTT
TRBV7-8	NA	NA	TRBJ1-5	CASSLGRLLGNQPQHF	TGTGCCAGCAGCTTAGGACGGTTGCTTGGCAATCAGCCCCAGCATTTT
TRBV10-3	TRBD2	NA	TRBJ2-3	CAISEGPTSGRYTDTQYF	TGTGCCATCAGTGAGGGCCCGACTAGCGGGAGATACACAGATACGCAGTATTTT
TRBV6-1	NA	NA	TRBJ2-7	CASSERGAYEQYF	TGTGCCAGCAGTGAACGTGGGGCCTACGAGCAGTACTTC
TRBV4-2	TRBD1	few	TRBJ1-5	CASSFGTADYGQPQHF	TGTGCCAGCAGCTTTGGGACAGCGGATTATGGTCAGCCCCAGCATTTT
TRBV4-1	NA	NA	TRBJ2-7	CASSLAMSYEQYF	TGCGCCAGCAGCCTCGCGATGTCCTACGAGCAGTACTTC
TRBV11-2	TRBD1	NA	TRBJ2-2	CASSRTGQGAHTGELFF	TGTGCCAGCAGCCGAACCGGCCAGGGGGCGCACACCGGGGAGCTGTTTTTT
TRBV7-9	NA	NA	TRBJ1-5	CASSTPGSNQPQHF	TGTGCCAGCAGCACTCCCGGGAGCAATCAGCCCCAGCATTTT
TRBV7-3	NA	once	TRBJ2-1	CASSLSQGSYNEQFF	TGTGCCAGCAGCTTAAGCCAGGGGTCCTACAATGAGCAGTTCTTC
TRBV6-6	NA	NA	TRBJ2-1	CASSPPEEGAYNEQFF	TGTGCCAGCAGTCCACCGGAGGAGGGGGCATACAATGAGCAGTTCTTC
TRBV11-2	NA	NA	TRBJ1-1	CASSLYQGGEAFF	TGTGCCAGCAGCTTATATCAGGGAGGAGAAGCTTTCTTT
TRBV5-1	TRBD1	NA	TRBJ2-5	CASSFTGEQETQYF	TGCGCCAGCAGCTTCACAGGGGAACAAGAGACCCAGTACTTC
TRBV2	TRBD2	NA	TRBJ2-3	CASRRLAGGTDTQYF	TGTGCCAGCAGGAGGCTAGCGGGAGGTACAGATACGCAGTATTTT
TRBV7-2	NA	NA	TRBJ1-5	CASSASSNQPQHF	TGTGCCAGCAGCGCTAGTAGCAATCAGCCCCAGCATTTT
TRBV6-5	NA	NA	TRBJ1-5	CASSSLDQPQHF	TGTGCCAGCAGTAGTCTCGATCAGCCCCAGCATTTT
TRBV19	NA	NA	TRBJ2-3	CASSMLPDYGTQYF	TGTGCCAGTAGTATGCTCCCCGACTACGGTACGCAGTATTTT
TRBV9	NA	NA	TRBJ2-2	CASSVRAGTRGTGELFF	TGTGCCAGCAGTGTAAGGGCCGGGACTCGAGGAACCGGGGAGCTGTTTTTT
TRBV7-6	NA	NA	TRBJ1-3	CASSFTGGLGGNTIYF	TGTGCCAGCAGCTTCACCGGGGGCTTAGGAGGAAACACCATATATTTT
TRBV10-3	NA	once	TRBJ1-2	CAISERESYGYTF	TGTGCCATCAGTGAAAGGGAGAGCTATGGCTACACCTTC
TRBV19	TRBD1	few	TRBJ1-2	CASSGRSGQDFFYTF	TGTGCCAGTAGTGGCAGGTCGGGACAGGACTTCTTCTACACCTTC
TRBV19	TRBD1	NA	TRBJ2-5	CASSSHRQGGETQYF	TGTGCCAGTAGTAGCCATCGACAGGGCGGAGAGACCCAGTACTTC